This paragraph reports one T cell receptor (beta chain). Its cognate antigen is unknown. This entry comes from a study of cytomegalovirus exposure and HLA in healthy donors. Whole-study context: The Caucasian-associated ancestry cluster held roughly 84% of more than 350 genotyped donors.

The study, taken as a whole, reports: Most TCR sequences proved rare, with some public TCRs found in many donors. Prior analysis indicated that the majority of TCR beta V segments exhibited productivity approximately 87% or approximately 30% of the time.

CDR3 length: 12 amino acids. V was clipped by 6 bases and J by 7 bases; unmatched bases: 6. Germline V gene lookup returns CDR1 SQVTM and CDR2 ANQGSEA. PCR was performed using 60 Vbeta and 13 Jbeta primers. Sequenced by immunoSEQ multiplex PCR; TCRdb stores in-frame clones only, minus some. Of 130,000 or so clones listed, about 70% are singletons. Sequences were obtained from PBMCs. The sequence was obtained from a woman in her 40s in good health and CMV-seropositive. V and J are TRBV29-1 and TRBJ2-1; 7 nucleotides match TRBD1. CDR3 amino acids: CSVSLGQNEQFF. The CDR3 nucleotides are TGCAGCGTAAGCTTGGGACAGAATGAGCAGTTCTTC.